This TCR beta chain appears in the sequencing data of a study of blood T cells in healthy people across ages. As for this clonotype: Its specificity is not known.

The junction had 7 bases not matched to a gene; V was cut back by 8 bases and J by 2 bases. Germline loops: CDR1 MNHNY, CDR2 SVGAGI (reference sequence). The CDR3 spans 16 residues. Alongside a J-beta primer mix, a sample-barcoded 5' primer served in a second PCR lasting roughly 6 to 11 cycles. Each cDNA molecule was tagged by a template-switch adaptor that had 12 random nucleotides. MiXCR, run by TCRdb on the 5' RACE reads, gives a single entry per CDR3 protein. The sample includes over 1,500,000 distinct CDR3 sequences, roughly 50% of them seen just once. Study outcomes and limitations: The long-lived group displayed more naive CD4+ cells, plus higher diversity, than the aged donors did.

The sample consisted of blood. V and J are TRBV6-6 and TRBJ2-5, with 14 nucleotides matching TRBD2. The TCR sequence derives from a woman aged 40 to 49 in good health. The DNA of the CDR3 is TGTGCCAGCGGTTCGGGACTAGCGGGGGCACAAGAGACCCAGTACTTC. It codes for CASGSGLAGAQETQYF.